This TCR beta chain was captured by sequencing in a study of cytomegalovirus exposure and HLA in healthy donors. TCRdb's table, derived via immunoSEQ multiplex PCR, lists solely in-frame clones and lacks some. The table includes 250,000 to 350,000 clones, approximately 87% detected once. The sample holds one count of this clone. This CDR3 spans 19 amino acids. Germline V lookup: CDR1 SGHAT, CDR2 FQNNGV. V lost 4 bases to trimming and J lost 6 bases, with 28 bases between them. The clonotype originates from a woman under 30 in good health and CMV-seronegative. The sample consisted of PBMCs. The chain is built from TRBV11-2 and TRBJ1-3, with D unclear. CDR3 in DNA: TGTGCCAGCAGCTCCCGCCCCACTCAAAGCCCCGAGAGGGAAAACACCATATATTTT. Translated, it gives CASSSRPTQSPERENTIYF.